The 12 T cell receptor beta chains presented below share a single source sample, sequenced in a study of blood T cell repertoires in COVID-19 (dated by TCRdb to the early 2020s). The library was generated by the immunoSEQ multiplex PCR assay. TCRdb provides this immuneACCESS table in a form limited to in-frame rearrangements. Some clones are lacking; in checked studies, under half of them reflect an unresolved V gene, and why the rest are absent is not known. Within this sample are 200,000 to 300,000 clones, with about nine tenths of them counted one time only. Of the sample, about 2.5% is held by the ten largest clones. The sequencing input was peripheral blood. The origin of the receptors is a person in their late teens or twenties with COVID-19, enrolled during active disease.

J is TRBJ2-3 and V is TRBV24-1, with a possible D match to TRBD2 (5 bases). This CDR3 contains 17 residues. Trimming pared 12 bases from V and 4 bases from J, leaving 28 bases between. CDR1 and CDR2 from the germline V gene are KGHDR and SFDVKD. CDR3 in DNA: TGTGCCCCCTCTAACTCGGTAGAGGGTGCCGTCCCAGATACGCAGTATTTT. This codes for CAPSNSVEGAVPDTQYF.

The chain employs TRBV6-5 and TRBJ1-6; D is undetermined. Trimming removed 4 bases at V and 9 bases at J, with 7 bases between. CDR1 MNHEY and CDR2 SVGAGI come from the germline V gene. The CDR3 sequence is 12 residues long. In DNA, the CDR3 is TGTGCCAGCAGTTTTTCTATTTCACCCCTCCACTTT. It translates to CASSFSISPLHF.

The gene calls are TRBV4-3 and TRBJ2-1; TRBD1 agrees at 9 bases. Germline V gene lookup returns CDR1 LGHNA and CDR2 YSLEER. J gave up 0 bases and V 2 bases, and 14 bases lay outside the gene matches. The CDR3 has 20 amino acids. The CDR3 reads CASSQLQGAGVVSSYNEQFF. In nucleotides, the CDR3 is TGCGCCAGCAGCCAACTACAGGGGGCGGGCGTGGTGAGCTCCTACAATGAGCAGTTCTTC.

The V gene is TRBV28, the J gene TRBJ1-1; 7 bases are a match to TRBD1. The germline V gene encodes CDR1 MDHEN and CDR2 SYDVKM. J gave up 4 bases and V 5 bases, and 7 bases lay outside the gene matches. This CDR3 spans 14 amino acids. For the CDR3, the DNA is TGTGCCAGCAGTCTAAGACAGGGAGGCACTGAAGCTTTCTTT. Its translation is CASSLRQGGTEAFF. Full variable domain (remainder filled in from reference TRBV28 and TRBJ1-1): DVKVTQSSRYLVKRTGEKVFLECVQDMDHENMFWYRQDPGLGLRLIYFSYDVKMKEKGDIPEGYSVSREKKERFSLILESASTNQTSMYLCASSLRQGGTEAFFGQGTRLTVV.

In regard to this clone: Other DNA variants within this sample encode the same CDR3. The chain employs TRBV6-5 and TRBJ1-4; TRBD1 might be the D (6 bases). The CDR3 runs 12 residues. CDR1 MNHEY and CDR2 SVGAGI come from the germline V gene. The germline V and J ends were trimmed by 9 bases and 5 bases, with 10 bases remaining between them. CDR3 amino acids: CASRGGNEKLFF. CDR3 nucleotides: TGTGCCAGTAGGGGGGGAAATGAAAAACTGTTTTTT.

This clone was detected only a few times. The V gene is TRBV5-1, the J gene TRBJ1-4, with D hard to call. The V gene's germline CDR1 is SGHRS and CDR2 YFSETQ. V lost 5 bases to trimming and J lost 0 bases, with 11 bases between them. The CDR3 spans 15 residues. DNA for the CDR3: TGCGCCAGCAGGTATCAGGCTTCAACTAATGAAAAACTGTTTTTT. Residues: CASRYQASTNEKLFF.

The rearrangement uses TRBV28 and TRBJ2-5; possibly TRBD2 for D (6 bases). Trimming cost V 5 bases and J 9 bases, with 19 bases left between them. The CDR3 sequence is 14 residues long. In germline, CDR1 is MDHEN, CDR2 SYDVKM. CDR3 DNA sequence: TGTGCCAGCAGTGCGGGACCCCGAAGTATGGCCCAGTACTTC. Translated: CASSAGPRSMAQYF.

This chain uses TRBV4-1 with TRBJ2-5; D gene unclear. Germline V lookup: CDR1 MGHRA, CDR2 YSYEKL. This CDR3 has 16 amino acids. Trimming left V 3 bases short and J 5 bases short, with 19 bases between. The CDR3 DNA reads TGCGCCAGCAGCCATTCACCTGACTCCCCCGGGGAGACCCAGTACTTC. Amino acid sequence: CASSHSPDSPGETQYF.

The V and J genes are TRBV24-1 and TRBJ2-6, with 15 bases identical to TRBD2. CDR3 length equals 16 residues. The V gene's germline CDR1 is KGHDR and CDR2 SFDVKD. V was clipped by 2 bases and J by 14 bases; unmatched bases: 6. The CDR3 spells CATSDSGLAGGLILTF. The DNA for the CDR3 is TGTGCCACCAGTGATTCGGGACTAGCGGGAGGTCTCATCCTGACTTTC.

The V gene is TRBV4-3, the J gene TRBJ1-4, with 7 bases lining up with TRBD1. CDR1 LGHNA and CDR2 YSLEER come from the germline V gene. V gave up 4 bases and J gave up 1 base; unmatched junction bases: 3. This CDR3 is built from 15 residues. Written as DNA, the CDR3 is TGCGCCAGCAGCCCCCAGGGGGGAACTAATGAAAAACTGTTTTTT. Residues: CASSPQGGTNEKLFF.

V and J are TRBV10-2 and TRBJ1-1; TRBD1 is a possible D gene (5 bases). From germline, CDR1 is WSHSY and CDR2 SAAADI. V gave up 0 bases and J gave up 4 bases, with 12 bases separating them. The CDR3 contains 15 residues. The CDR3: CASSESYRSVTEAFF. The CDR3 DNA is TGCGCCAGCAGTGAGTCTTACAGGTCGGTCACTGAAGCTTTCTTT.

V and J are TRBV6-5 and TRBJ1-2; D is perhaps TRBD1 (5 bases). This CDR3 spans 14 amino acids. The germline V and J ends were trimmed by 6 bases and 0 bases, with 11 bases remaining between them. Germline V CDR1 and CDR2: MNHEY, SVGAGI. CDR3 sequence: CASSGWTTNYGYTF. In DNA form, the CDR3 reads TGTGCCAGCAGCGGCTGGACAACTAACTATGGCTACACCTTC.